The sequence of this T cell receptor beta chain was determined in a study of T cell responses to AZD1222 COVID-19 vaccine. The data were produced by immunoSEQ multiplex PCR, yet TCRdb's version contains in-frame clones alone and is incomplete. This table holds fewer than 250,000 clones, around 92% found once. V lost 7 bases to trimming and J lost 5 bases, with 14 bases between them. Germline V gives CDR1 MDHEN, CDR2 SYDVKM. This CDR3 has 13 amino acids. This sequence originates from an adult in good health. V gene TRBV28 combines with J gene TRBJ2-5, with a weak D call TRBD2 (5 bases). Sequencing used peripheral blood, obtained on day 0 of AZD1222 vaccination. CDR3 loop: CASTPGSSETQYF. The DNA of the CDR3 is TGTGCCAGCACTCCGGGATCATCCGAGACCCAGTACTTC.